This TCR beta chain was found in a study of OX40 agonist ivuxolimab in advanced cancers. Sequenced by immunoSEQ multiplex PCR; TCRdb stores in-frame clones only, minus some. The sample lists 60,000 to 85,000 clones; roughly 90% were seen once. As concerns this clone: The antigen is not known.

The study's findings and limits: In the 0.1 to 3.0 mg/kg range, CD4+ and CD8+ blood T cells had expanded clonally by week 6.

Trimming took 0 bases from V and 12 from J, leaving 9 bases between them. CDR3 size: 13 residues. Per germline, CDR1 MGHRA and CDR2 YSYEKL. The origin of this receptor is an adult with an advanced solid tumor such as melanoma, head and neck, liver or kidney cancer. The sample consisted of CD4+ or CD8+ T cells sorted from blood, taken in a trial of the OX40 agonist ivuxolimab. The chain employs TRBV4-1 and TRBJ1-6; TRBD1 might be the D (5 bases). CDR3 amino acids: CASSQDGRGPLHF. The CDR3 DNA reads as TGCGCCAGCAGCCAAGATGGGAGGGGACCCCTCCACTTT.